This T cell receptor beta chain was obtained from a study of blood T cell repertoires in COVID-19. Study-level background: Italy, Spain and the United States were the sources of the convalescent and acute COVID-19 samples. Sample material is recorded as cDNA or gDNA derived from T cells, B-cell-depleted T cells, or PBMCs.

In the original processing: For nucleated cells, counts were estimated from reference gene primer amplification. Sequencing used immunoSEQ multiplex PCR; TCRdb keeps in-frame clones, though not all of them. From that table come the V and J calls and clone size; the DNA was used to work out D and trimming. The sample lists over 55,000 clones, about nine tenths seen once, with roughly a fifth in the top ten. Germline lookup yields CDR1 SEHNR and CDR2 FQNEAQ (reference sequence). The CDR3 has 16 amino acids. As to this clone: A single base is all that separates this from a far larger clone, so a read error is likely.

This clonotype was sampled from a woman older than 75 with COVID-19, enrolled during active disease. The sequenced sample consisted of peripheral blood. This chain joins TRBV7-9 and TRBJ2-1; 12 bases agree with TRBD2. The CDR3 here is CASSLHGLAGYNKQFF. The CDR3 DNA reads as TGTGCCAGCAGCTTACACGGACTAGCGGGGTACAATAAGCAGTTCTTC. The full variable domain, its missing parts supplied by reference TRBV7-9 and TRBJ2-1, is DTGVSQNPRHKITKRGQNVTFRCDPISEHNRLYWYRQTLGQGPEFLTYFQNEAQLEKSRLLSDRFSAERPKGSFSTLEIQRTEQGDSAMYLCASSLHGLAGYNKQFFGPGTRLTVL.